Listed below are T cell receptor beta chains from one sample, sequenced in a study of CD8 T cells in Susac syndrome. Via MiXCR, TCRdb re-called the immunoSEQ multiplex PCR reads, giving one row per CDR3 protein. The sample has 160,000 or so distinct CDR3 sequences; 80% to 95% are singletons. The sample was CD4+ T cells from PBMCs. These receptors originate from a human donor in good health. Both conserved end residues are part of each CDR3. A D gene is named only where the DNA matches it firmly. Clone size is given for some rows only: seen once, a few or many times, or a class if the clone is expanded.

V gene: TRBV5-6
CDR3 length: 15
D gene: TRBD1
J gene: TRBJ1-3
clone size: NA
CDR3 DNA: TGTGCCAGCACCTGGAGGACAGGGGGAGGAAACACCATATATTTT
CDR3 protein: CASTWRTGGGNTIYF

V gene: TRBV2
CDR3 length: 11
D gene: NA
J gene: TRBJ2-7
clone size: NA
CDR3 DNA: TGTGCCAGCAGCGCCGCCTACGAGCAGTACTTC
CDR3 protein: CASSAAYEQYF

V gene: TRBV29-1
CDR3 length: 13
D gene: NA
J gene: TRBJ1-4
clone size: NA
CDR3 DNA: TGCAGCGTTATGAGCTCAACTAATGAAAAACTGTTTTTT
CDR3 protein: CSVMSSTNEKLFF

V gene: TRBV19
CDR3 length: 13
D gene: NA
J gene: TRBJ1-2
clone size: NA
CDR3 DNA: TGTGCCAGTAGCCTTACGGGGATCTATGGCTACACCTTC
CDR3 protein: CASSLTGIYGYTF

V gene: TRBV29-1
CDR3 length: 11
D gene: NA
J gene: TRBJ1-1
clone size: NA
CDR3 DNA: TGCAGCGTTTCCGGGGCCCAGGAAGCTTTCTTT
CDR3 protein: CSVSGAQEAFF

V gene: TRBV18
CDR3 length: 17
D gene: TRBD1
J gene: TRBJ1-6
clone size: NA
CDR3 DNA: TGTGCCAGCTCACCGCGGGGACAGGGATTTCCTTGGTCACCCCTCCACTTT
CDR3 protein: CASSPRGQGFPWSPLHF

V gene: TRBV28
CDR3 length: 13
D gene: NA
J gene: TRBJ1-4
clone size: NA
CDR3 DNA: TGTGCCAGCAGACCCTCCGGTAATGAAAAACTGTTTTTT
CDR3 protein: CASRPSGNEKLFF

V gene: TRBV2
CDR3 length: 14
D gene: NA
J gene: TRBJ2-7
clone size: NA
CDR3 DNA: TGTGCCAGCATCCAGGAACTAGAATCCTACGAGCAGTACTTC
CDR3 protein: CASIQELESYEQYF

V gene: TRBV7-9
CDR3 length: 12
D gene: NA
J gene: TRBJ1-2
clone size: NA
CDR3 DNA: TGTGCCAGCAGCTTAGAGCTTGGTGGCTACACCTTC
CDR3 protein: CASSLELGGYTF

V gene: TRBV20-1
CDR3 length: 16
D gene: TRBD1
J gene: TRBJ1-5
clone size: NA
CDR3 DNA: TGCAGTGCTAGAGAGGGACAGGGTACGGGCAATCAGCCCCAGCATTTT
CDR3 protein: CSAREGQGTGNQPQHF

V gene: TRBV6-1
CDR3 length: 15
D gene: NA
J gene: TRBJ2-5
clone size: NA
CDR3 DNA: TGTGCCAGCAGTGATCGCCCGGGCCATCAAGAGACCCAGTACTTC
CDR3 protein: CASSDRPGHQETQYF

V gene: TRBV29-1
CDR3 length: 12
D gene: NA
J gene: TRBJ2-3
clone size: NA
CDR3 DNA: TGCAGCGAGGGTAAGGGGCCCGATACGCAGTATTTT
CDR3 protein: CSEGKGPDTQYF

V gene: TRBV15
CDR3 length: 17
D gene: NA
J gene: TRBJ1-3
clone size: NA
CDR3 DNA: TGTGCCACCAGCAGAGACCCTCGAGGGAGCTCTGGAAACACCATATATTTT
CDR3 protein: CATSRDPRGSSGNTIYF

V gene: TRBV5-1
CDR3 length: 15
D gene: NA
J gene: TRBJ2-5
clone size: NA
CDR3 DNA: TGCGCCAGCACTATCGGGACACCCGGCCAAGAGACCCAGTACTTC
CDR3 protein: CASTIGTPGQETQYF

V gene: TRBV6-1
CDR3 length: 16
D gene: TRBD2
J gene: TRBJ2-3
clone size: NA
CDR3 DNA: TGTGCCAGCAGTGAGGGGGTAGCGGGGGGAACAGATACGCAGTATTTT
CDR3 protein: CASSEGVAGGTDTQYF

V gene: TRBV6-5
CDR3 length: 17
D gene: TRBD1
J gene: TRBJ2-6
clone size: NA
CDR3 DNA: TGTGCCAGCAGTTACCGGGACAGGGGGGTTGGGGCCAACGTCCTGACTTTC
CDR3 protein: CASSYRDRGVGANVLTF

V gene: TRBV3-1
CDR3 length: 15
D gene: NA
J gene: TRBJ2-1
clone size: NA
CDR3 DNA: TGTGCCAGCAGCCAAGATTCATCCGGGGGCAATGAGCAGTTCTTC
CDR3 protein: CASSQDSSGGNEQFF

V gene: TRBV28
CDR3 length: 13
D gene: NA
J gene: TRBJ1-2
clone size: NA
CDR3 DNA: TGTGCCAGCAGTTTAGAGGGGGGCCGTGGCTACACCTTC
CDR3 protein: CASSLEGGRGYTF

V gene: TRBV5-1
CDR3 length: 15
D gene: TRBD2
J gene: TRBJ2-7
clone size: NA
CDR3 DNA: TGCGCCAGCAGCTTCGTAGCGGGAGGCCTCTACGAGCAGTACTTC
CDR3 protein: CASSFVAGGLYEQYF

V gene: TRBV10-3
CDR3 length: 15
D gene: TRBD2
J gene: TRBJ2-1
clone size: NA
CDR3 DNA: TGTGCCATCAGGCCACTAGCGGGGCCCTACAATGAGCAGTTCTTC
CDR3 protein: CAIRPLAGPYNEQFF

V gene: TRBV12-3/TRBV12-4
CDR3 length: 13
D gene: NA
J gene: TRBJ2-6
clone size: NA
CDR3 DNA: TGTGCCAGCAGTGTCGGGACGGACAACGTCCTGACTTTC
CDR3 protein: CASSVGTDNVLTF

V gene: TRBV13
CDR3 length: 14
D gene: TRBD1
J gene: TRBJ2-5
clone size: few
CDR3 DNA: TGTGCCAGCAGCCTAAGACAGGGCCAAGAGACCCAGTACTTC
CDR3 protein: CASSLRQGQETQYF

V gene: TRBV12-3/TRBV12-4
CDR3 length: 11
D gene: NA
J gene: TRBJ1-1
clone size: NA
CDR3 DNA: TGTGCCAGCAGTTTGTACAGAGAAGCTTTCTTT
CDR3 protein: CASSLYREAFF

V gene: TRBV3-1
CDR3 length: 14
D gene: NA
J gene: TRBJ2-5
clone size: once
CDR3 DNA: TGTGCCAGCAGCCAAGGATGGGACCGGGAGACCCAGTACTTC
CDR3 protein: CASSQGWDRETQYF

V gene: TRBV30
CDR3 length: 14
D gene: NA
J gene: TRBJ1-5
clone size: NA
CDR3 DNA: TGTGCCTGGAGCGCAGGGTGGAGCAATCAGCCCCAGCATTTT
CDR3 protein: CAWSAGWSNQPQHF

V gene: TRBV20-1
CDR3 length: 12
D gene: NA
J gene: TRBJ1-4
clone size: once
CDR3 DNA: TGCAGTGCCCTTAAACACCCGGAAAAACTGTTTTTT
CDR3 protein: CSALKHPEKLFF

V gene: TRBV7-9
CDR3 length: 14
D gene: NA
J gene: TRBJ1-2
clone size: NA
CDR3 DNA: TGTGCCAGCAGCTTAGCAGGGGGAGTCGATGGCTACACCTTC
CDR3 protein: CASSLAGGVDGYTF

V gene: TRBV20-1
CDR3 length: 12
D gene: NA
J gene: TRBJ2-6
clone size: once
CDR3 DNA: TGCAGTGCTAGAGATGACAGGAACGTCCTGACTTTC
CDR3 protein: CSARDDRNVLTF

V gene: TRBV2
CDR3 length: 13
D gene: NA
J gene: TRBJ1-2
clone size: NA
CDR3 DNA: TGTGCCAGCAGCCACATACAGGAGTATGGCTACACCTTC
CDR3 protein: CASSHIQEYGYTF

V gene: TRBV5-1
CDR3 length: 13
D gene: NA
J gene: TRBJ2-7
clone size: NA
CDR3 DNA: TGCGCCAGCAGCTTATGGGGCACCTACGAGCAGTACTTC
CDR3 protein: CASSLWGTYEQYF

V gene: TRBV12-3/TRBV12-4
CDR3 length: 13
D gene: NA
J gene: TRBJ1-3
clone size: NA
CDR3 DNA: TGTGCCAGCAGTTCCAGAACTGGAAACACCATATATTTT
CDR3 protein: CASSSRTGNTIYF

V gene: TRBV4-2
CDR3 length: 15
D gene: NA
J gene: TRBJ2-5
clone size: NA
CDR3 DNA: TGTGCCAGCAGCCAAGTTTTTGAGCGGCAAGAGACCCAGTACTTC
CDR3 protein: CASSQVFERQETQYF

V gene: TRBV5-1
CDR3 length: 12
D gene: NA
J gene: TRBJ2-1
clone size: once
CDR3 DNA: TGCGCCAGCAGCGTCTGGACGGGTGAGCAGTTCTTC
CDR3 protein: CASSVWTGEQFF

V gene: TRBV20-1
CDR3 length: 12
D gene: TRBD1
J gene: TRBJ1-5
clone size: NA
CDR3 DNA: TGCAGTGCTTCTACAGGGGACCAGCCCCAGCATTTT
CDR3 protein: CSASTGDQPQHF